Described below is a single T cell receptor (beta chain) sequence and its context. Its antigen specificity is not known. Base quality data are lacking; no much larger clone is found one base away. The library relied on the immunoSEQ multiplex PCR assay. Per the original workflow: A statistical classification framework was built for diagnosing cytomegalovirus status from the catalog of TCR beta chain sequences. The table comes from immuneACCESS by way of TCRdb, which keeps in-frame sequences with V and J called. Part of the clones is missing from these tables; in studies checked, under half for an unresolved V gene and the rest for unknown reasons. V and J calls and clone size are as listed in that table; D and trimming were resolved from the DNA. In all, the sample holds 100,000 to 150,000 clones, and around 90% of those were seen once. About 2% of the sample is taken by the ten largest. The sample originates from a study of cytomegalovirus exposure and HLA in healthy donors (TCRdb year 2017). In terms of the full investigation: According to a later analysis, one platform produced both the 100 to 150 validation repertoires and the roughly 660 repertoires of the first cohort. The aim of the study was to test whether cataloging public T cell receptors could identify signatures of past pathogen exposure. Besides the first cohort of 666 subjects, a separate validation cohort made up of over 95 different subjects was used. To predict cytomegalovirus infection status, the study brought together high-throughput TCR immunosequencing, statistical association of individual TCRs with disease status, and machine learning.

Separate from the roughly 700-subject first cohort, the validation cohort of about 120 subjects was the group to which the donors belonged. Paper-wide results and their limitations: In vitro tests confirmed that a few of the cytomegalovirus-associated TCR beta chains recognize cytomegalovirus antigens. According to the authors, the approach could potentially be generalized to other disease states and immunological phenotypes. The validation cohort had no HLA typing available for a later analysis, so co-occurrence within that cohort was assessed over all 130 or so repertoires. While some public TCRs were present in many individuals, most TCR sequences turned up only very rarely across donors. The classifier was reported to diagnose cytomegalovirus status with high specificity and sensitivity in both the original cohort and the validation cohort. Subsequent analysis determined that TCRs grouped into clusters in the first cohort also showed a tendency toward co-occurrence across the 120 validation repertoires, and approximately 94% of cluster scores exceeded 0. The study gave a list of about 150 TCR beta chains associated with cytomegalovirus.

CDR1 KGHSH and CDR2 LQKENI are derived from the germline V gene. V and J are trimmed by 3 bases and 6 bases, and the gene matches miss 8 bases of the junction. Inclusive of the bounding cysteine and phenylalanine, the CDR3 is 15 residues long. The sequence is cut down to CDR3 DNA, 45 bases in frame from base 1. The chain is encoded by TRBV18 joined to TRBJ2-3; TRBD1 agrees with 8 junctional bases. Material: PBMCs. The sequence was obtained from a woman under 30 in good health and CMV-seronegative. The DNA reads TGTGCCAGCTCACCCCTACGGACAGGGACGGATACGCAGTATTTT. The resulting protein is CASSPLRTGTDTQYF.